One sample yielded the 2 T cell receptor beta chains listed below, sequenced in a study of blood T cell repertoires in COVID-19 (TCRdb year 2020). Libraries were built with the immunoSEQ multiplex PCR assay. The source is immuneACCESS, and TCRdb retained only in-frame sequences with V and J called. Part of the clones is not carried over; for the studies checked, unresolved V genes explain less than half of this, and the remainder is unexplained. The sample table lists approximately 160,000 clones, more than 85% of them with a count of one. Approximately 0.62% of the sample goes to the ten largest clones. Sequenced sample: peripheral blood. The receptor source for this set is a man aged 55 to 70 with COVID-19, enrolled during active disease.

The chain is built from TRBV24-1 and TRBJ2-7; 8 bases match TRBD1. The V and J ends lost 1 base and 3 bases, in that order; junction bases with no gene match: 10. There are 17 residues in the CDR3. Germline-derived CDR1 and CDR2 are KGHDR and SFDVKD. CDR3: CATSDFVPGTGGYEQYF. The CDR3 region has the DNA TGTGCCACCAGTGATTTCGTCCCCGGGACAGGAGGCTACGAGCAGTACTTC.

The rearrangement uses TRBV12-3 or TRBV12-4 and TRBJ1-1; no firm D call. V was clipped by 1 base and J by 6 bases, with 9 bases between them. CDR3 length: 13 amino acids. Written as DNA, the CDR3 is TGTGCCAGCAGTTTAGATTCCCCGTCTGAAGCTTTCTTT. Its protein product is CASSLDSPSEAFF.